This T cell receptor (beta chain) was observed in a study of T cell responses to AZD1222 COVID-19 vaccine. Regarding the study as a whole: Close to half of spike-specific TCRs reportedly recognize unmutated variant regions. Two doses of AZD1222 preceded a rise in Spike-specific TCR breadth and depth. Clonal diversity was possibly underestimated, and the donors were mostly white British, with more females.

Second doses were pooled across both intervals (about 4 or about 12 weeks). This CDR3 spans 15 amino acids. CDR1 is SGHNT, CDR2 YYREEE, per germline (reference sequence). V shed 0 bases and J 7 bases; nucleotides not matched to a gene: 6. The assay was immunoSEQ multiplex PCR, and TCRdb's table has in-frame clones only and misses some. The data contain 90,000 to 100,000 clones, about 88% of them singletons. For this clone: The antigen remains unidentified.

The chain joins TRBV5-4 to TRBJ1-2; 10 bases line up with TRBD1. Sequenced material: peripheral blood, taken 28 days after the second AZD1222 dose. This clonotype was sampled from an adult who received the AZD1222 COVID-19 vaccine. CDR3 DNA: TGTGCCAGCAGCTTGGGGGACAGGGGAGAGGGTGGCTACACCTTC. This translates into CASSLGDRGEGGYTF.